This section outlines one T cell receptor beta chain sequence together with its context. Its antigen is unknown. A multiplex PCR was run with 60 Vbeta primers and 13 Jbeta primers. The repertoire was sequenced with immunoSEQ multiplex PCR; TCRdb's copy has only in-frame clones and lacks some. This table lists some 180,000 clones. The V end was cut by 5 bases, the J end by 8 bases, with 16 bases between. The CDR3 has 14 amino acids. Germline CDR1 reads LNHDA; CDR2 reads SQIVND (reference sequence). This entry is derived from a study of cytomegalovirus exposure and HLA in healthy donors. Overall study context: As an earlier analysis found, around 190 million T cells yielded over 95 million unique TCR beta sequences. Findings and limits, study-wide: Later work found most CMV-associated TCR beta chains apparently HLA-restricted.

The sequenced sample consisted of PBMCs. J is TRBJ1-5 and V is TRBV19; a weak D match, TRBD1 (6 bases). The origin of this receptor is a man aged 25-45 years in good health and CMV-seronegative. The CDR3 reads CASSYHGGREPQHF. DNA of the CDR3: TGTGCCAGTAGTTATCATGGGGGCCGGGAGCCCCAGCATTTT.